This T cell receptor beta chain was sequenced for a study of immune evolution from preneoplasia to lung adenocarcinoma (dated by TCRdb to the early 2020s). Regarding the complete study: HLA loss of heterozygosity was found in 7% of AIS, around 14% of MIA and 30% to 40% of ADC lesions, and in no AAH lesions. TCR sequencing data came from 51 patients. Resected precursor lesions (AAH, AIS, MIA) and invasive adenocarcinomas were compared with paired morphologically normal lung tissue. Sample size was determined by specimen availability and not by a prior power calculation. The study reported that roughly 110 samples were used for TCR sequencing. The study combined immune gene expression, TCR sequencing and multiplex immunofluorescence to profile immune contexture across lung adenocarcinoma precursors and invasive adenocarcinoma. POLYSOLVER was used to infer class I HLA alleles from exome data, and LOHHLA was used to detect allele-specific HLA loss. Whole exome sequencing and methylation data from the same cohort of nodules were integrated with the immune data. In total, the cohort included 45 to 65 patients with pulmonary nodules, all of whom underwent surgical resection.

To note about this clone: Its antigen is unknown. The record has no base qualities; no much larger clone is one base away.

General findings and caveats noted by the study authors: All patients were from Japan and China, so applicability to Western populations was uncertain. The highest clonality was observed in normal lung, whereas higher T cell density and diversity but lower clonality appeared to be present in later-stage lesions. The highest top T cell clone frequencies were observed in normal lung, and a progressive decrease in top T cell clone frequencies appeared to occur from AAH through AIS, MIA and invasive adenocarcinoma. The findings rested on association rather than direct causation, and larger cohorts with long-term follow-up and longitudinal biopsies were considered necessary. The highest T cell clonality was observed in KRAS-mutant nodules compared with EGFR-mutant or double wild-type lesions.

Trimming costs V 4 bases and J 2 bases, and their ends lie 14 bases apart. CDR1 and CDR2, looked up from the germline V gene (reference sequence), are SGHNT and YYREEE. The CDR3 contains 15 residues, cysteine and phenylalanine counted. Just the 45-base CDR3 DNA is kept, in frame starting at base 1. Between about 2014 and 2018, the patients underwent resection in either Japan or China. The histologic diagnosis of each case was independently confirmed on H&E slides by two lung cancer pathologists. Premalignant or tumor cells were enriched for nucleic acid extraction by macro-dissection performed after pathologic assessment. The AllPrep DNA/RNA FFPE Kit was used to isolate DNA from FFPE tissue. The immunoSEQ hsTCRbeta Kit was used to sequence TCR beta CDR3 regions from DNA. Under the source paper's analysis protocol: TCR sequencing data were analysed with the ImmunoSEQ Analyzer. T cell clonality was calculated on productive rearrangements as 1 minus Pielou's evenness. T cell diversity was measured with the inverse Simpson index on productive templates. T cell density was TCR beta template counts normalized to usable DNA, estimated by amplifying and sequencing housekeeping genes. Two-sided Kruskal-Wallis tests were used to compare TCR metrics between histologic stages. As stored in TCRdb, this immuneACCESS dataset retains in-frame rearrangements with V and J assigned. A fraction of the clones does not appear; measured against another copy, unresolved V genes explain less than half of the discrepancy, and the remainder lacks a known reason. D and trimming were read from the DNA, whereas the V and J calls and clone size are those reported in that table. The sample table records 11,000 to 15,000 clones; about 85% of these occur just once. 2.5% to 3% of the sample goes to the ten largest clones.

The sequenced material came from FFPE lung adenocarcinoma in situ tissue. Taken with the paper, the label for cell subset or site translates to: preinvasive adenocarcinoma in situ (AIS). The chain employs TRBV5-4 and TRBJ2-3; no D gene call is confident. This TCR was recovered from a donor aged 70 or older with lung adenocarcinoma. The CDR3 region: CASSPALGSTDTQYF. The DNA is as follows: TGTGCCAGCAGCCCCGCCCTGGGGTCCACAGATACGCAGTATTTT.